This is a list of T cell receptor beta chains from one sample in a study of cytomegalovirus exposure and HLA in healthy donors. Sequencing used immunoSEQ multiplex PCR; TCRdb keeps in-frame clones, though not all of them. The repertoire consists of roughly 150,000 clones, with around 79% occurring once and the leading ten covering approximately 1.4%. Sequenced input: PBMCs. These receptors were obtained from a man aged 18 to 29 in good health and CMV-seronegative. CDR3s include the opening cysteine and the closing phenylalanine or tryptophan. Fields, in order: D gene, clone size, J gene, V gene, CDR3 DNA, CDR3 protein. D genes are given only for firm matches. Some rows mark clone size as missing; the rest say once, few, many or name a class of expanded clone.

. | . | TRBJ2-5 | TRBV29-1 | TGCAGCGTTGAAAGCCCCAAGCAATGGGAGACCCAGTACTTC | CSVESPKQWETQYF
. | . | TRBJ1-2 | TRBV14 | TGTGCCAGCAGCCAAGACCGGGGTCTAGACTATGGCTACACCTTC | CASSQDRGLDYGYTF
. | . | TRBJ1-1 | TRBV5-1 | TGCGCCAGCAGCTTGGTACGGGGATGGGCAGCTGAAGCTTTCTTT | CASSLVRGWAAEAFF
. | . | TRBJ2-7 | TRBV13 | TGTGCCAGCAGTCCCCCGAGAAGCGGTGGATGGCACGAGCAGTACTTC | CASSPPRSGGWHEQYF
TRBD2 | . | TRBJ2-2 | TRBV19 | TGTGCCAGTAGTATAGAAATGGGACTAGCGGCTACCGGGGAGCTGTTTTTT | CASSIEMGLAATGELFF
. | . | TRBJ1-2 | TRBV27 | TGTGCCAGCAGTCACAGACAGTTCGAGGGCTACACCTTC | CASSHRQFEGYTF
. | . | TRBJ1-1 | TRBV7-8 | TGTGCCAGCAGCTCTTCGGTAGATACCACTGAAGCTTTCTTT | CASSSSVDTTEAFF
. | few | TRBJ2-7 | TRBV21-1 | TGTGCCAGCAGCCCCGGTTCGGGGGAGCAGTACTTC | CASSPGSGEQYF
TRBD2 | . | TRBJ2-5 | TRBV19 | TGTGCCAGTAGTCTCCTCGGGCGGGAGGTGGAGACCCAGTACTTC | CASSLLGREVETQYF
TRBD1 | . | TRBJ1-1 | TRBV6-5 | TGTGCCAGCAGTTCGGTCGGGACAGTAAACACTGAAGCTTTCTTT | CASSSVGTVNTEAFF
. | . | TRBJ2-5 | TRBV30 | TGTGCCTGGAGGATCGAAAGGTCGAATAGAGGGGGGGAGGAGACCCAGTACTTC | CAWRIERSNRGGEETQYF
TRBD2 | . | TRBJ2-1 | TRBV27 | TGTGCCAGCAGCGGCCGGGCTAGCGGGAGAGGCGATGAGCAGTTCTTC | CASSGRASGRGDEQFF
TRBD1 | . | TRBJ2-7 | TRBV7-9 | TGTGCCAGCAGCGACGACAGGGTTGGCTACGAGCAGTACTTC | CASSDDRVGYEQYF
TRBD1 | few | TRBJ2-5 | TRBV6-5 | TGTGCCAGCAGACCTCGGGACAGGGGGCGAGAGACCCAGTACTTC | CASRPRDRGRETQYF
TRBD1 | . | TRBJ1-4 | TRBV7-9 | TGTGCCAGCAGCTTATCAGACAGGGGGTTCGTTGCAACTAATGAAAAACTGTTTTTT | CASSLSDRGFVATNEKLFF
TRBD2 | . | TRBJ2-5 | TRBV9 | TGTGCCAGCAGCCCACTGGGGACTAGCGGGAGTCCAGAGACCCAGTACTTC | CASSPLGTSGSPETQYF
TRBD2 | . | TRBJ2-5 | TRBV7-2 | TGTGCCAGCAGCTTGGGAGCGGGAGAGGGAGAGACCCAGTACTTC | CASSLGAGEGETQYF
TRBD1 | . | TRBJ1-2 | TRBV19 | TGTGCCAGTAACGCGGACAGGGGTATCTATGGCTACACCTTC | CASNADRGIYGYTF
TRBD1 | few | TRBJ2-7 | TRBV7-8 | TGTGCCAGCAGCGCCAGGCGGACAGGCGGCGAGCAGTACTTC | CASSARRTGGEQYF
. | . | TRBJ1-1 | TRBV2 | TGTGCCAGCAGTCTATGGGGGACTCCGGCTTTCTTT | CASSLWGTPAFF
. | . | TRBJ2-7 | TRBV9 | TGTGCCAGCAGCGCCGGACAGGGAGGGGGAGACGAGCAGTACTTC | CASSAGQGGGDEQYF
. | . | TRBJ2-6 | TRBV21-1 | TGTGCCAGCAGCAAATCGGGGGGGTGGCCCGGGGCCAACGTCCTGACTTTC | CASSKSGGWPGANVLTF
. | . | TRBJ1-3 | TRBV30 | TGTGCCTGGAGTCTCGGAAACACCATATATTTT | CAWSLGNTIYF
. | . | TRBJ2-1 | TRBV15 | TGTGCCACCAGCAGAGAGGGCGATGAGCAGTTCTTC | CATSREGDEQFF
. | . | TRBJ2-5 | TRBV7-2 | TGTGCCAGCAGCCTAGCCCCGGACAGAGGGGAGACCCAGTACTTC | CASSLAPDRGETQYF
. | . | TRBJ1-3 | TRBV9 | TGTGCCAGCAGCAACTATGGAAACACCATATATTTT | CASSNYGNTIYF
. | once | TRBJ1-6 | TRBV7-2 | TGTGCCAGCAGCTTAGCGCCCGGGAGCTCCTATAATTCACCCCTCCACTTT | CASSLAPGSSYNSPLHF
TRBD1 | . | TRBJ1-4 | TRBV5-1 | TGCGCCAGCAGCTTGGCCGGGACAGATTATGAAAAACTGTTTTTT | CASSLAGTDYEKLFF
TRBD1 | . | TRBJ2-7 | TRBV5-4 | TGTGCCAGCAGCTTGGGCGCCGGGACAGCCAGCTCCTACGAGCAGTACTTC | CASSLGAGTASSYEQYF
TRBD1 | few | TRBJ2-2 | TRBV10-1 | TGCGCGCCCGGGACAGGGGACACCGGGGAGCTGTTTTTT | CAPGTGDTGELFF
TRBD2 | . | TRBJ2-3 | TRBV5-4 | TGTGCCAGCAGCTCTAAGACTAGCGGGAGCACAGATACGCAGTATTTT | CASSSKTSGSTDTQYF
. | few | TRBJ1-3 | TRBV10-2 | TGCGCCAGCAGCCACCCCCGGGGAGCTGGAAACACCATATATTTT | CASSHPRGAGNTIYF